These 31 T cell receptor beta chains originate from one sample sequenced in a study of cytomegalovirus exposure and HLA in healthy donors. PCR amplification relied on 60 Vbeta primers (plus 13 Jbeta primers). TCRdb's table, derived via immunoSEQ multiplex PCR, lists solely in-frame clones and lacks some. The data hold roughly 220,000 clones, with approximately 80% observed a single time. Sequenced material: PBMCs. The receptors were sampled from a man in his fifties or sixties in good health and CMV-seronegative.

Points on this clone: One junction end does not reproduce the germline sequence, and a read error may be involved. The genes are TRBV2 and TRBJ1-5, with 7 nucleotides matching TRBD1. The CDR3 runs 15 residues. Germline lookup yields CDR1 SNHLY and CDR2 FYNNEI. CDR3: CAGSESQGMNQPQHF. The DNA of the CDR3 is TGTGCCGGCAGTGAATCACAGGGGATGAACCAGCCCCAGCATTTT.

The gene calls are TRBV6-1 and TRBJ2-5, with 7 bases lining up with TRBD2. Judging by the DNA end, TRBJ2-7 fits better; the J call may be wrong. Germline-derived CDR1 and CDR2 are MNHNS and SASEGT. There are 14 residues in the CDR3. CDR3 sequence: CASSEAAGLYEQYF. CDR3 nucleotides: TGTGCCAGCAGTGAAGCTGCGGGACTATACGAGCAGTACTTC.

The V call is TRBV27, the J call TRBJ1-1, with D possibly being TRBD1 (5 bases). CDR1 is MNHEY, CDR2 SMNVEV, per germline (reference sequence). Trimming shortened V by 4 bases and J by 4 bases, and 16 bases separated the two germline ends. The CDR3 consists of 15 residues. The CDR3 coding sequence is TGTGCCAGCAGTTCGAACCAGGGAGGTCGCACTGAAGCTTTCTTT. Its protein is CASSSNQGGRTEAFF.

J is TRBJ2-1 and V is TRBV9; maybe TRBD1 (5 bases). The CDR3 contains 15 residues. Looked up from germline, CDR1 is SGDLS and CDR2 is YYNGEE. The V end was cut by 0 bases, the J end by 4 bases, with 11 bases between. CDR3 in amino acids: CASSVGQGSYNEQFF. The CDR3 DNA is TGTGCCAGCAGCGTAGGGCAGGGATCATACAATGAGCAGTTCTTC.

This chain uses TRBV9 with TRBJ2-7; TRBD1 matches 10 bases. V lost 3 bases and J lost 6; bases outside the gene matches: 9. Germline V gene data show CDR1 as SGDLS and CDR2 as YYNGEE. There are 15 residues in the CDR3. The CDR3 loop reads CASSGGDRGDSEQYF. The DNA for the CDR3 is TGTGCCAGCAGCGGAGGGGACAGGGGCGACTCCGAGCAGTACTTC.

The chain employs TRBV5-6 and TRBJ2-1, with D perhaps TRBD1 (9 bases). Per germline, CDR1 SGHDT and CDR2 YYEEEE. The length of the CDR3 is 17 residues. V was clipped by 3 bases and J by 7 bases, with 23 bases between them. The CDR3 coding sequence is TGTGCCAGCAGCTGGCCCCGCGGGGGGACAGGGCGGAATGAGCAGTTCTTC. Protein sequence: CASSWPRGGTGRNEQFF.

This rearrangement joins TRBV19 to TRBJ2-1; TRBD2 matches at 11 bases. With 6 bases clipped from V and 0 bases from J, the junction kept 7 bases outside the gene matches. CDR1 is LNHDA, CDR2 SQIVND, per germline (reference sequence). This CDR3 contains 17 residues. The CDR3 DNA is TGTGCCAGTAGCCTGACTAGCGGGGCCCTCTCCTACAATGAGCAGTTCTTC. This encodes CASSLTSGALSYNEQFF.

This clone has just a few counts. V gene TRBV30 combines with J gene TRBJ2-1; no reliable D call. Germline lookup yields CDR1 GTSNPN and CDR2 SVGIG (reference sequence). The CDR3 runs 12 residues. V shed 2 bases and J shed 6 bases, with 8 bases lying between them. CDR3 in DNA: TGTGCCTGGAGTCCTTTTCGCAATGAGCAGTTCTTC. Translation: CAWSPFRNEQFF.

V gene TRBV15 combines with J gene TRBJ2-2; TRBD2 might be the D (5 bases). Trimming stripped 8 bases from V and 1 base from J, with 14 bases between. The CDR3 loop spans 15 amino acids. The germline gives CDR1 LNHNV, CDR2 YYDKDF (reference sequence). As DNA, the CDR3 is TGTGCCACCGAACAAGCGGAACAGAACACCGGGGAGCTGTTTTTT. It encodes CATEQAEQNTGELFF.

This clone appeared a single time. The J gene is TRBJ2-5, the V gene TRBV4-2; 9 bases are a match to TRBD2. The length of the CDR3 is 18 residues. V dropped 5 bases and J dropped 1; count of bases not matched to a gene: 14. The germline V gene encodes CDR1 LGHNA and CDR2 YNFKEQ. In nucleotides, the CDR3 is TGTGCCAGCAGCTTTCAAGATCGGCGGGAGGGAACCCAAGAGACCCAGTACTTC. It is translated as CASSFQDRREGTQETQYF.

This rearrangement joins TRBV5-1 to TRBJ1-1, with 9 bases aligning to TRBD1. Germline V gene sequence: CDR1 SGHRS, CDR2 YFSETQ. Germline trimming cut 5 bases from V and 1 base from J; bases unmatched to any gene: 12. This CDR3 comprises 17 residues. CDR3 nucleotide sequence: TGCGCCAGCAGGAACTTGGACAGGGGTCTCACGAACACTGAAGCTTTCTTT. This translates into CASRNLDRGLTNTEAFF. The variable domain in full, completed from reference TRBV5-1 and TRBJ1-1, reads KAGVTQTPRYLIKTRGQQVTLSCSPISGHRSVSWYQQTPGQGLQFLFEYFSETQRNKGNFPGRFSGRQFSNSRSEMNVSTLELGDSALYLCASRNLDRGLTNTEAFFGQGTRLTVV.

The rearrangement uses TRBV4-2 and TRBJ2-7; 9 bases align to TRBD2. The CDR3 is 17 residues long. Looked up from germline, CDR1 is LGHNA and CDR2 is YNFKEQ. Trimming at V came to 1 base and at J to 1 base, leaving 8 bases not matched to a gene. In DNA form, the CDR3 reads TGTGCCAGCAGCCAAGCGGGACTAGCAGGGGGGTCCTACGAGCAGTACTTC. Its protein is CASSQAGLAGGSYEQYF.

V usage is TRBV6-4 and J usage is TRBJ2-6, with D unclear. Trimming left V 5 bases short and J 4 bases short, with 18 bases between. The CDR3 is made up of 17 amino acids. Germline lookup yields CDR1 MRHNA and CDR2 SNTAGT. CDR3 loop: CASSPQGVARGANVLTF. The CDR3 coding sequence is TGTGCCAGCAGTCCCCAAGGAGTGGCGCGAGGGGCCAACGTCCTGACTTTC.

DNA of the CDR3: TGTGCCAGCAGTGACAGGGGTGGTCAGCCCCAGCATTTT. Translated, it gives CASSDRGGQPQHF. The gene calls are TRBV2 and TRBJ1-5; a weak D match, TRBD1 (6 bases). CDR1 and CDR2 (germline): SNHLY, FYNNEI. This CDR3 spans 13 amino acids. Trimming removed 3 bases at V and 6 bases at J, with 9 bases between.

The chain couples TRBV9 to TRBJ2-5; 10 nucleotides agree with TRBD2. Looked up from germline, CDR1 is SGDLS and CDR2 is YYNGEE. V was pared by 1 base and J by 5 bases, with 5 bases of the junction left unmatched. CDR3 length: 15 residues. DNA for the CDR3: TGTGCCAGCAGCGTAACTAGCGGGGCCTGGGAGACCCAGTACTTC. Translated: CASSVTSGAWETQYF.

The chain has TRBV7-9 and TRBJ2-5, with a weak D call TRBD1 (6 bases). The DNA end is a closer match to TRBJ2-7, so the J assignment may be wrong. This CDR3 is built from 15 residues. CDR1 is SEHNR and CDR2 is FQNEAQ in the germline V gene (reference sequence). The CDR3 protein is CASSLEGGASYEQYF. CDR3 nucleotide sequence: TGTGCCAGCAGCTTAGAAGGGGGTGCCTCCTACGAGCAGTACTTC.

The chain links TRBV18 to TRBJ2-1; D uncertain. V lost 3 bases to trimming and J lost 7 bases, with 10 bases between them. Per germline, CDR1 KGHSH and CDR2 LQKENI. The CDR3 is 13 amino acids. The chain's CDR3 is CASSPDTANEQFF. CDR3 nucleotides: TGTGCCAGCTCACCTGACACCGCGAATGAGCAGTTCTTC.

The rearrangement joins TRBV10-3 to TRBJ2-1; a possible D gene is TRBD2 (6 bases). The germline V gene encodes CDR1 ENHRY and CDR2 SYGVKD. The V end was cut by 3 bases, the J end by 10 bases, with 10 bases between. The CDR3 is 12 amino acids. The CDR3 is CAISDGTGEQFF. The CDR3 DNA reads as TGTGCCATCAGTGACGGGACTGGCGAGCAGTTCTTC.

This chain links TRBV9 with TRBJ2-5; possible D gene TRBD1, 6 bases. The CDR3 length is 16 residues. V was shortened by 3 bases and J by 5 bases, with 20 bases between the two germline ends. Per the germline V gene, CDR1 is SGDLS and CDR2 is YYNGEE. CDR3 residues: CASSATGWTARETQYF. CDR3 coding DNA: TGTGCCAGCAGCGCCACCGGGTGGACAGCTCGGGAGACCCAGTACTTC.

Only a few counts were recorded for this clone. This chain uses TRBV10-3 with TRBJ1-3, with D unresolved. The V gene's germline CDR1 is ENHRY and CDR2 SYGVKD. The V and J ends lost 5 bases and 8 bases respectively, with 13 bases between them. The CDR3 length is 13 residues. The CDR3 here is CAISRTSRDTIYF. Here the CDR3 DNA reads TGTGCCATCAGTCGCACTTCCCGGGACACCATATATTTT.

The CDR3 DNA reads as TGTGCCAGCAGCCCCTTAGTTGGGGAGAGGAACGAGCAGTACTTC. Translated: CASSPLVGERNEQYF. This chain uses TRBV11-2 with TRBJ2-7; perhaps TRBD2 as D (5 bases). Trimming stripped 5 bases from V and 5 bases from J, with 19 bases between. CDR3 length: 15 residues. Germline CDR1 reads SGHAT; CDR2 reads FQNNGV.

V and J are TRBV2 and TRBJ2-1, with TRBD2 matching over 10 bases. With V trimmed by 2 bases and J by 12 bases, 7 bases remained unmatched. The CDR3 is 14 residues long. Germline V gene data show CDR1 as SNHLY and CDR2 as FYNNEI. The CDR3 DNA reads as TGTGCCAGCAGTGAACTAGCGGGGGCCGGGGCGCAGTTCTTC. It specifies CASSELAGAGAQFF.

This clone was detected once. This sample includes further DNA sequences coding for the same CDR3. The chain uses TRBV27 and TRBJ2-1; TRBD2 agrees at 11 bases. V lost 2 bases, J lost 5 bases, and 2 bases stayed unmatched. This CDR3 has 15 amino acids. The V gene's germline CDR1 is MNHEY and CDR2 SMNVEV (reference sequence). The CDR3 DNA reads TGTGCCAGCAGTTTACTACTAGCGGGAGACAATGAGCAGTTCTTC. Translated, it gives CASSLLLAGDNEQFF.

This chain connects TRBV2 to TRBJ1-1; D unresolved. Trimming left V 4 bases short and J 2 bases short, with 8 bases between. The CDR3 runs 13 residues. Germline values: CDR1 SNHLY, CDR2 FYNNEI. CDR3 amino acids: CASSGQVNTEAFF. CDR3 coding DNA: TGTGCCAGCAGTGGGCAAGTAAACACTGAAGCTTTCTTT. Using reference TRBV2 and TRBJ1-1 for the parts outside the CDR3, the full variable domain is EPEVTQTPSHQVTQMGQEVILRCVPISNHLYFYWYRQILGQKVEFLVSFYNNEISEKSEIFDDQFSVERPDGSNFTLKIRSTKLEDSAMYFCASSGQVNTEAFFGQGTRLTVV.

V usage is TRBV15 and J usage is TRBJ2-7; tentative D call: TRBD2 (5 bases). Germline CDR1 is LNHNV and CDR2 is YYDKDF (reference sequence). Trimming removed 2 bases from V and 6 bases from J, with 17 bases in between. CDR3 length: 15 residues. The CDR3: CATSRSRIIEGEQYF. CDR3 sequence (DNA): TGTGCCACCAGCAGATCCCGGATAATAGAGGGCGAGCAGTACTTC.

The chain uses TRBV27 and TRBJ1-2; 10 positions match TRBD1. The length of the CDR3 is 13 residues. Germline V gene sequence: CDR1 MNHEY, CDR2 SMNVEV (reference sequence). Unmatched junction bases numbered 6, after V lost 6 bases and J lost 8 bases. CDR3 DNA sequence: TGTGCCAGCAGGGTGACAGGGGGCTTAGGCTACACCTTC. It is translated as CASRVTGGLGYTF.

This chain links TRBV19 with TRBJ2-2; the D gene is possibly TRBD1 (5 bases). The CDR3 runs 15 residues. V lost 7 bases and J lost 4, with 16 bases in between. CDR1 and CDR2 (germline): LNHDA, SQIVND (reference sequence). CDR3 in DNA: TGTGCCAGTAATGGGCAGGGTTTCGGCACCGGGGAGCTGTTTTTT. Encoded protein: CASNGQGFGTGELFF.

V is TRBV11-3 and J is TRBJ2-2; 9 positions agree with TRBD2. Germline V lookup: CDR1 SGHNT, CDR2 YENEEA. Trimming cost V 5 bases and J 3 bases; bases outside gene matches: 7. This CDR3 comprises 16 residues. The CDR3 loop is CASSMAGGAYTGELFF. The CDR3, as DNA: TGTGCCAGCAGCATGGCGGGAGGGGCGTACACCGGGGAGCTGTTTTTT.

The chain recombines TRBV27 with TRBJ1-5; 8 bases are a match to TRBD1. J lost 2 bases, V lost 4 bases, and 4 bases had no gene match. The CDR3 extends over 15 amino acids. In germline, CDR1 is MNHEY, CDR2 SMNVEV (reference sequence). The DNA for the CDR3 is TGTGCCAGCAGTTACAGGGGGGTTGGCAATCAGCCCCAGCATTTT. Its translation is CASSYRGVGNQPQHF.

The chain joins TRBV28 to TRBJ2-5; maybe TRBD1 (8 bases). The CDR3 is made up of 16 amino acids. V was pared by 5 bases and J by 5 bases, with 21 bases between. Germline CDR1 is MDHEN and CDR2 is SYDVKM. This CDR3 reads CASSGGGTGEIETQYF. The CDR3 bases are TGTGCCAGCAGTGGGGGGGGGACAGGAGAGATTGAGACCCAGTACTTC.

The chain joins TRBV5-6 to TRBJ2-1; D not certain. This CDR3 spans 13 amino acids. The V and J ends lost 6 bases and 8 bases respectively, with 15 bases between them. Germline assignment: CDR1 SGHDT and CDR2 YYEEEE. CDR3 residues: CASTPWAKYEQFF. CDR3 nucleotide sequence: TGTGCCAGCACCCCCTGGGCGAAGTATGAGCAGTTCTTC.